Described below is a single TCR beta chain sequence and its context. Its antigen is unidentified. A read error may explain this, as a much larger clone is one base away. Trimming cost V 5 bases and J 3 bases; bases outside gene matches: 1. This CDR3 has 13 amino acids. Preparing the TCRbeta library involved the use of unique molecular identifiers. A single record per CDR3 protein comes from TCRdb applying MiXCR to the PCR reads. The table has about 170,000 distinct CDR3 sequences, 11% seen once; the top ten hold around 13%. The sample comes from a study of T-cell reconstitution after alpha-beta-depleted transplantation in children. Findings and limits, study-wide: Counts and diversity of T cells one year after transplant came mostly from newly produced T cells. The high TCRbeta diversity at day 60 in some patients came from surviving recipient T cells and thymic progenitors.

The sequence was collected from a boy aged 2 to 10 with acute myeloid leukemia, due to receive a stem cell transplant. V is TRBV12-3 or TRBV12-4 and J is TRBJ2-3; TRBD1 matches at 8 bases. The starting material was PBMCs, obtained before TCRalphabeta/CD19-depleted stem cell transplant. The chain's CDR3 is CASSGQGTDTQYF. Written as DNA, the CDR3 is TGTGCCAGCAGTGGACAGGGAACAGATACGCAGTATTTT.